This TCR beta chain is from a study of radiation and T cells in renal cell carcinoma. Across the study: Nephrectomy followed 15 Gy stereotactic body radiation by 4 weeks.

Study findings and constraints: From baseline, blood top tumor clonotypes peaked at 2 weeks post-radiation.

CDR3 length: 14 amino acids. The trim removed 5 bases at V and 3 bases at J, leaving 4 bases unmatched. From germline, CDR1 is MNHEY and CDR2 SVGAGI. The time point was: blood 2 weeks post-SBRT. Treatment of the sample: 15 Gy SBRT to primary tumor, nephrectomy 4 weeks later. Radiation-treated patients gave blood at baseline, week 2 and week 4. The patient's renal cell carcinoma had clear cell pathology. The assay was immunoSEQ multiplex PCR, and TCRdb's table has in-frame clones only and misses some. Among about 130,000 clones, over 75% were seen once, and the ten largest hold approximately 2%. As regards this clone: No antigen is known for it.

The V call is TRBV6-5, the J call TRBJ2-1, with 7 bases aligning to TRBD2. The starting material was blood, obtained from a patient whose treatment included radiotherapy and nephrectomy. The source of this sequence is a woman aged 55-69 years with renal cell carcinoma. The CDR3 loop is CASSGRALYNEQFF. The CDR3, as DNA: TGTGCCAGCAGTGGGAGGGCCCTCTACAATGAGCAGTTCTTC.